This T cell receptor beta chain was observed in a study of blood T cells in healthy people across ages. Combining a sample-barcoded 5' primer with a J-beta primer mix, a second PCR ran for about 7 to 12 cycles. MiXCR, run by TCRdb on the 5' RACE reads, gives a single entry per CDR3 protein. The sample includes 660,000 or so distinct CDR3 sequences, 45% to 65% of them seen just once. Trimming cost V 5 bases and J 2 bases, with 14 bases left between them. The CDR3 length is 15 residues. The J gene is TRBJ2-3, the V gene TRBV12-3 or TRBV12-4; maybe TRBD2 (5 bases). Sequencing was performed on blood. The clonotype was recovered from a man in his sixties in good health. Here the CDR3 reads CASSMSGGVTDTQYF. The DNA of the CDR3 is TGTGCCAGCAGTATGTCAGGAGGAGTCACAGATACGCAGTATTTT.